This T cell receptor (beta chain) came from a study of blood T cells in healthy people across ages. V was shortened by 2 bases and J by 5 bases, with 19 bases between the two germline ends. CDR1 is KGHDR and CDR2 is SFDVKD in the germline V gene. The CDR3 has 17 residues. A second PCR, run for roughly 6 to 11 cycles, used a sample-barcoded 5' primer plus a J-beta primer mix. MiXCR, run by TCRdb on the 5' RACE reads, gives a single entry per CDR3 protein. The table lists over a million distinct CDR3 sequences, 55% to 75% of them singletons. The genes are TRBV24-1 and TRBJ2-3, with a possible D match to TRBD2 (6 bases). The clonotype was recovered from a man younger than 35 in good health. The sequenced sample consisted of blood. For the CDR3, the DNA is TGTGCCACCAGTGATTCCCGCGCCCCGACTAGGGTAGATACGCAGTATTTT. As protein: CATSDSRAPTRVDTQYF.